This T cell receptor beta chain appears in the sequencing data of a study of beta chain features in type 1 diabetes. As every portion of the isolated RNA was reverse transcribed, the sequencing read expressed TCRB transcripts. The data were produced by immunoSEQ multiplex PCR, yet TCRdb's version contains in-frame clones alone and is incomplete. There are 130,000 or so clones in the sample; about a tenth occur only once, and 0.55% to 0.75% lies in the top ten. Germline V gene sequence: CDR1 SGHAT, CDR2 FQNNGV. The CDR3 extends over 14 amino acids. Trimming stripped 5 bases from V and 1 base from J, with 12 bases between. A CD45RO/CCR7/CD25/CD127/CD95/CD27 panel sorted naive, central memory, regulatory and stem cell-like memory CD4+ cells.

This receptor was obtained from a woman aged 40 to 50 in good health. The V and J genes are TRBV11-2 and TRBJ2-7; weak D call: TRBD1 (5 bases). Material: central memory CD4+ T cells from blood. In DNA form, the CDR3 reads TGTGCCAGCAGCCGATCCGACAGTTCCTACGAGCAGTACTTC. As protein: CASSRSDSSYEQYF.